This TCR beta chain is drawn from a study of blood T cell repertoires in COVID-19. This clone was recorded a few times. Measured with immunoSEQ multiplex PCR; TCRdb has only the in-frame clones, and not every one. The data contain about 130,000 clones, 85% to 90% of them singletons. The CDR3 length is 16 residues. V lost 2 bases, J lost 8 bases, and 20 bases lay in between. Germline CDR1 is KGHDR and CDR2 is SFDVKD. The sample was peripheral blood. The TCR comes from a man aged 55 to 70 with COVID-19, enrolled during active disease. V gene TRBV24-1 combines with J gene TRBJ1-2; possibly TRBD1 for D (5 bases). The CDR3 reads CATSDSQPSGWEGYTF. CDR3 nucleotides: TGTGCCACCAGTGATTCACAACCCTCAGGGTGGGAAGGCTACACCTTC.